This T cell receptor beta chain comes out of a study of blood T cell repertoires in COVID-19. Study-level background: Researchers got acute and convalescent COVID-19 samples from the United States, Italy and Spain. Sources were T cells, B-cell-depleted T cells, or PBMCs; the material itself was cDNA or gDNA.

Clones were read by immunoSEQ multiplex PCR, and TCRdb kept only the in-frame ones, dropping some. The table has roughly 180,000 clones, under 90% seen once. This study enrolled people aged about 18 to 95 from around 25 US geographic areas. Germline lookup yields CDR1 MDHEN and CDR2 SYDVKM. The length of the CDR3 is 11 residues. J gave up 10 bases and V 6 bases, and 4 bases lay outside the gene matches. Sequences were obtained from PBMCs or T cells enriched from blood (not recorded which). The clonotype originates from a man between 60 and 75 years old who had recovered from COVID-19. The chain employs TRBV28 and TRBJ1-1; 8 bases are a match to TRBD1. The DNA for the CDR3 is TGTGCCAGCAGGGGCAGGGGGCGAGCTTTCTTT. Protein product: CASRGRGRAFF. Drawing the rest from reference TRBV28 and TRBJ1-1, the complete variable domain is DVKVTQSSRYLVKRTGEKVFLECVQDMDHENMFWYRQDPGLGLRLIYFSYDVKMKEKGDIPEGYSVSREKKERFSLILESASTNQTSMYLCASRGRGRAFFGQGTRLTVV.